This entry lists 22 T cell receptor beta chains sequenced from one sample in a study of molecular identifiers for immune sequencing clone quantification. Each CDR3 protein is one row after TCRdb ran MiXCR on the PCR reads. This sample has about 640,000 distinct CDR3 sequences, with about 20% found just once. The specimen sequenced was naive CD8+ T cells from blood, with Jurkat cell RNA spiked in. Subset: FACS-sorted CD8+CD4-CCR7+CD45RA+ naive T cells. Receptor source: a human donor in good health. Some libraries in this study had Jurkat cell RNA spiked in.

This clonotype showed up many times. CDR3 loop: CSARLAAQETQYF. The CDR3 nucleotides read TGCAGTGCTCGCCTAGCGGCCCAAGAGACCCAGTACTTC. The chain carries TRBV20-1 and TRBJ2-5; 7 bases map to TRBD2. The CDR3 is 13 residues long. CDR1 is DFQATT and CDR2 is SNEGSKA in the germline V gene (reference sequence). V shed 5 bases and J 1 base; nucleotides not matched to a gene: 4.

Regarding this clonotype: One junction end disagrees with the germline gene, perhaps due to a read error. This chain uses TRBV27 with TRBJ2-3; TRBD1 aligns across 7 bases. This CDR3 region has 15 residues. Germline loops: CDR1 MNHEY, CDR2 SMNVEV (reference sequence). The CDR3 DNA reads TGTGCCGGCAGTTGGGCGACAGGGAGCACAGATACGCAGTATTTT. Translated: CAGSWATGSTDTQYF.

Points on this clonotype: Being one base from a much bigger clone, this may be a read error. The chain carries TRBV6-6 and TRBJ1-5, with TRBD1 as a possible D gene (5 bases). CDR1 and CDR2 (germline): MNHNY, SVGAGI (reference sequence). V shed 10 bases and J shed 6 bases, with 19 bases lying between them. This CDR3 is 14 amino acids long. CDR3 sequence (DNA): TGTGCCACCTCGACGGGGGGAGACAGTCAGCCCCAGCATTTT. Translated, it gives CATSTGGDSQPQHF.

This chain uses TRBV19 with TRBJ2-7, with 8 bases lining up with TRBD1. This CDR3 region has 15 residues. Looked up from germline, CDR1 is LNHDA and CDR2 is SQIVND (reference sequence). The V and J ends lost 5 bases and 2 bases, in that order; junction bases with no gene match: 8. The CDR3 sequence is CASSAGTGDPYEQYF. CDR3 sequence (DNA): TGTGCCAGTAGTGCCGGGACAGGTGACCCCTACGAGCAGTACTTC.

The table lists this clonotype with a few counts. CDR3 residues: CSARGTLNTEAFF. The CDR3 DNA follows: TGCAGTGCTAGGGGAACCCTGAACACTGAAGCTTTCTTT. The chain combines TRBV20-1 with TRBJ1-1; D not certain. CDR3 length equals 13 residues. Looked up from germline, CDR1 is DFQATT and CDR2 is SNEGSKA (reference sequence). V was trimmed by 3 bases and J by 0 bases, leaving 8 bases between them.

This clonotype has at least ten counts. V gene TRBV7-9 combines with J gene TRBJ2-2, with D perhaps matching TRBD2 (6 bases). The germline V and J ends were trimmed by 5 bases and 7 bases, with 11 bases remaining between them. The CDR3 runs to 13 residues. Germline-derived CDR1 and CDR2 are SEHNR and FQNEAQ (reference sequence). The CDR3 reads CASSPGRNGELFF. CDR3 coding DNA: TGTGCCAGCAGCCCAGGGAGGAACGGGGAGCTGTTTTTT.

This clonotype was seen ten or more times. The chain employs TRBV6-5 and TRBJ2-3; tentative D call: TRBD1 (6 bases). Per the germline V gene, CDR1 is MNHEY and CDR2 is SVGAGI. CDR3 length: 13 amino acids. V shed 7 bases and J shed 2 bases, with 10 bases lying between them. The DNA of the CDR3 is TGTGCCAGCACCGCAGGGGACACAGATACGCAGTATTTT. It specifies CASTAGDTDTQYF.

This clonotype was seen a few times. The chain combines TRBV7-9 with TRBJ2-7, with 13 nucleotides matching TRBD2. The J segment lost 1 base and the V segment lost 5 bases, leaving 5 bases of the junction unmatched. The CDR3 sequence is 16 residues long. Germline V lookup: CDR1 SEHNR, CDR2 FQNEAQ (reference sequence). This chain's CDR3 is CASSGGLAGYSYEQYF. The CDR3 DNA is TGTGCCAGCAGCGGGGGACTAGCGGGATATTCCTACGAGCAGTACTTC.

This clonotype was picked up a small number of times. The chain links TRBV12-3 or TRBV12-4 to TRBJ2-1; D not certain. V dropped 8 bases and J dropped 8 bases, with 13 bases sitting between them. The CDR3 runs 12 residues. The CDR3 nucleotides are TGTGCCAGCGCTCGTGGGTACGATGAGCAGTTCTTC. Translation gives CASARGYDEQFF.

About this clonotype: This may arise from a read error, as a much more abundant clone is one base away. The chain employs TRBV12-3 or TRBV12-4 and TRBJ2-3; 8 bases are shared with TRBD2. Trimming removed 5 bases from V and 5 bases from J; junction bases left unmatched: 12. The CDR3 covers 16 residues. The CDR3 is CASSHSLAGAQDTQYF. CDR3 DNA sequence: TGTGCCAGCAGTCATTCTCTAGCGGGCGCCCAAGATACGCAGTATTTT.

This clonotype was counted ten times or more. CDR3 DNA: TGCAGCGCGTTTGGGGCTAGCGGGGGGAAAGATACGCAGTATTTT. Translated, it gives CSAFGASGGKDTQYF. The V call is TRBV29-1, the J call TRBJ2-3; TRBD2 matches at 11 bases. V dropped 7 bases and J dropped 5; count of bases not matched to a gene: 11. The CDR3 contains 15 residues. Germline V gene sequence: CDR1 SQVTM, CDR2 ANQGSEA.

This sequence joins TRBV4-1 and TRBJ2-1, with D hard to call. Germline V gives CDR1 MGHRA, CDR2 YSYEKL. Trimming pared 4 bases from V and 7 bases from J, leaving 11 bases between. The CDR3 sequence is 13 residues long. The DNA for the CDR3 is TGCGCCAGCAGCCCCCCTATGGTGAATGAGCAGTTCTTC. Translating it yields CASSPPMVNEQFF.

CDR3 in DNA: TGTGCCAGCAGTTCTCGTACAGAGCCGGGGGAGCAGTACTTC. This sequence encodes CASSSRTEPGEQYF. The chain joins TRBV27 to TRBJ2-7; tentative D call: TRBD2 (5 bases). This CDR3 is 14 amino acids long. The V gene lost 4 bases and the J gene lost 7 bases, with 17 bases spanning the gap. Germline values: CDR1 MNHEY, CDR2 SMNVEV (reference sequence).

As concerns this clonotype: One base away lies a much larger clone, so this may be a sequencing read error. The chain combines TRBV12-3 or TRBV12-4 with TRBJ2-1; D is possibly TRBD1 (6 bases). This CDR3 region has 11 residues. CDR3 sequence reads: CVSLSGEGEFF. DNA of the CDR3: TGTGTCAGCCTGAGCGGAGAGGGGGAGTTCTTC.

This sequence joins TRBV20-1 and TRBJ2-1; 12 bases align to TRBD1. V was clipped by 3 bases and J by 6 bases; unmatched bases: 6. Germline V gives CDR1 DFQATT, CDR2 SNEGSKA (reference sequence). The CDR3 contains 15 residues. DNA of the CDR3: TGCAGTGCTAGTGCTGGGACAGGGGGCCCCAATGAGCAGTTCTTC. Residues: CSASAGTGGPNEQFF.

The V and J genes are TRBV24-1 and TRBJ1-5, with TRBD1 as a possible D gene (6 bases). Germline V gives CDR1 KGHDR, CDR2 SFDVKD. V shed 2 bases and J shed 3 bases, with 13 bases lying between them. The CDR3 is made up of 16 amino acids. The CDR3 sequence is CATSDSRTVNNQPQHF. The CDR3 DNA follows: TGTGCCACCAGTGATTCCAGGACAGTCAACAATCAGCCCCAGCATTTT.

This clonotype was observed a few times. The rearrangement links TRBV9 to TRBJ2-7; unclear D gene. Germline V gene lookup returns CDR1 SGDLS and CDR2 YYNGEE. The CDR3 consists of 15 residues. V dropped 3 bases and J dropped 4 bases, with 17 bases sitting between them. This CDR3 is CASSASFGSRYEQYF. The CDR3 DNA reads TGTGCCAGCAGCGCATCGTTTGGCAGTCGGTACGAGCAGTACTTC.

About this clonotype: A much larger clone differs by one base, so this may be a read error. The chain has TRBV20-1 and TRBJ1-1; possibly TRBD1 for D (5 bases). Germline V gene sequence: CDR1 DFQATT, CDR2 SNEGSKA (reference sequence). The CDR3 runs 13 residues. CDR3 bases: TGCAGTGCTAACAGGTACGGGATGACTGAAGCTCTCTTT. Translating gives CSANRYGMTEALF.

The rearrangement joins TRBV20-1 to TRBJ2-1; TRBD2 matches 9 bases. J lost 8 bases, V lost 5 bases, and 10 bases had no gene match. The CDR3 is 14 residues long. CDR1 is DFQATT and CDR2 is SNEGSKA in the germline V gene (reference sequence). The CDR3 nucleotides read TGCAGTGCTTCCGATAGCGGGAGTTTCGATGAGCAGTTCTTC. Protein sequence: CSASDSGSFDEQFF.

This clonotype was found many times. V is TRBV7-9 and J is TRBJ1-1; 9 bases are shared with TRBD1. Losses at the gene ends were 4 bases for V and 3 bases for J; bases not matched to a gene: 6. Germline V gives CDR1 SEHNR, CDR2 FQNEAQ (reference sequence). This CDR3 is built from 15 residues. This CDR3 is CASSSIRQGDTEAFF. CDR3 nucleotide sequence: TGTGCCAGCAGCTCCATACGACAGGGGGACACTGAAGCTTTCTTT.

This clonotype was counted many times. The V and J genes are TRBV12-3 or TRBV12-4 and TRBJ2-5; 8 nucleotides line up with TRBD1. The CDR3 covers 16 residues. V was clipped by 4 bases and J by 0 bases; unmatched bases: 7. The DNA of the CDR3 is TGTGCCAGCAGTTCCACAGGGGGATGGGACCAAGAGACCCAGTACTTC. Encoded protein: CASSSTGGWDQETQYF.

This clonotype was observed at least ten times. The chain's CDR3 is CASSLATSGGAAEQYF. The CDR3 DNA sequence: TGTGCCAGCAGCTTAGCGACTAGCGGGGGGGCCGCCGAGCAGTACTTC. J is TRBJ2-7 and V is TRBV13; 14 bases map to TRBD2. The V gene's germline CDR1 is PRHDT and CDR2 FYEKMQ (reference sequence). V was clipped by 1 base and J by 6 bases; unmatched bases: 5. The CDR3 is made up of 16 amino acids.